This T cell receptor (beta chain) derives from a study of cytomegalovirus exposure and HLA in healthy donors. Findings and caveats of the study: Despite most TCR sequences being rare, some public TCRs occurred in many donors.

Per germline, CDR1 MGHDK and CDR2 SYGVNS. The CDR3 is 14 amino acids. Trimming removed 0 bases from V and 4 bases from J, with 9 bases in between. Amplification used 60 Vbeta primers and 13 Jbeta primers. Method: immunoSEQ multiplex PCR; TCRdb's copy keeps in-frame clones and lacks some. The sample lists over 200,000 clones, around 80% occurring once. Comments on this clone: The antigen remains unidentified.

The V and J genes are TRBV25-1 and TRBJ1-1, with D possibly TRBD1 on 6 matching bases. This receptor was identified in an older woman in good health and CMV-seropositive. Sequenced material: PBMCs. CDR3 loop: CASSEYRGATEAFF. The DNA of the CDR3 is TGTGCCAGCAGTGAATACAGGGGTGCCACTGAAGCTTTCTTT.